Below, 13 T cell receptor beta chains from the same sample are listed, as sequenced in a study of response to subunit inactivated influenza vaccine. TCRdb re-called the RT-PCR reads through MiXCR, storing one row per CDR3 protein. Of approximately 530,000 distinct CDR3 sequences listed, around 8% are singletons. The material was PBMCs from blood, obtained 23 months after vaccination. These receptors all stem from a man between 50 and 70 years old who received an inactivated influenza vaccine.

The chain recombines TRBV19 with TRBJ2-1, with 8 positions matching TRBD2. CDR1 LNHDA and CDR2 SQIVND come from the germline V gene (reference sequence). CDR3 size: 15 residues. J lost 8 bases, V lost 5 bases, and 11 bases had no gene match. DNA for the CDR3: TGTGCCAGTAGTTCCGGGGGACTAGTCGGCGATGAGCAGTTCTTC. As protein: CASSSGGLVGDEQFF.

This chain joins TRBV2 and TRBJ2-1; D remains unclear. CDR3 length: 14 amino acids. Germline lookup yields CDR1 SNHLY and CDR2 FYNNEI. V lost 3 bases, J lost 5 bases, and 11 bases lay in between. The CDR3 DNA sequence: TGTGCCAGCAGTGATGGGCTTTCTCACAATGAGCAGTTCTTC. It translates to CASSDGLSHNEQFF.

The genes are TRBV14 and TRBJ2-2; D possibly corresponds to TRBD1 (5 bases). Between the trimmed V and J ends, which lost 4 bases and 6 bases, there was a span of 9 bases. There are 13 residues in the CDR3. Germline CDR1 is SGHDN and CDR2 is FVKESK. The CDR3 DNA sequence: TGTGCCAGCAGCCGTTGGACATCCGGGGAGCTGTTTTTT. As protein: CASSRWTSGELFF.

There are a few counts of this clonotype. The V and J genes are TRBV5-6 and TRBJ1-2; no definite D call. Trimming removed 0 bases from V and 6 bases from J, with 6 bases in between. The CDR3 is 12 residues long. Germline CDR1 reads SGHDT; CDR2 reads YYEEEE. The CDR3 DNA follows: TGTGCCAGCAGCTTGGAGGCTAATGGCTACACCTTC. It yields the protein CASSLEANGYTF.

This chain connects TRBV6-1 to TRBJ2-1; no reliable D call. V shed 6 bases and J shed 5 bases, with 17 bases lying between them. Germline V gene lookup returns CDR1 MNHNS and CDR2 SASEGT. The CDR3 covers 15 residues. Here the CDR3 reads CASRPFDQYDNEQFF. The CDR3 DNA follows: TGTGCCAGCAGGCCATTTGACCAATACGACAATGAGCAGTTCTTC.

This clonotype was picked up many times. The CDR3 here is CASSERAGGSNEQFF. CDR3 coding DNA: TGTGCCAGCAGTGAAAGGGCGGGGGGGTCGAATGAGCAGTTCTTC. J is TRBJ2-1 and V is TRBV2, with 9 bases fitting TRBD2. CDR1 and CDR2 from the germline V gene are SNHLY and FYNNEI. The CDR3 loop spans 15 amino acids. V was clipped by 2 bases and J by 7 bases; unmatched bases: 6.

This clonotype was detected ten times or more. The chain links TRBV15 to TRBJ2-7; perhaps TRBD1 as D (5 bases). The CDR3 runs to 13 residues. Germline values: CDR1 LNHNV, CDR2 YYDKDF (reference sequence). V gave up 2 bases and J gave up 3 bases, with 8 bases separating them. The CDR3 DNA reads TGTGCCACCAGCAGAAGACAGTTCTACGAGCAGTACTTC. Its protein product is CATSRRQFYEQYF.

This CDR3 is CSGTTGPSTEAFF. CDR3 nucleotides: TGCAGCGGAACGACAGGGCCCAGCACTGAAGCTTTCTTT. V usage is TRBV29-1 and J usage is TRBJ1-1; 7 positions agree with TRBD1. Germline CDR1 and CDR2: SQVTM and ANQGSEA. After removal of 7 bases from V and 4 bases from J, the junction contained 9 bases not matched to a gene. The CDR3 length is 13 residues. Variable domain in full (rest from reference TRBV29-1 and TRBJ1-1): SAVISQKPSRDICQRGTSLTIQCQVDSQVTMMFWYRQQPGQSLTLIATANQGSEATYESGFVIDKFPISRPNLTFSTLTVSNMSPEDSSIYLCSGTTGPSTEAFFGQGTRLTVV.

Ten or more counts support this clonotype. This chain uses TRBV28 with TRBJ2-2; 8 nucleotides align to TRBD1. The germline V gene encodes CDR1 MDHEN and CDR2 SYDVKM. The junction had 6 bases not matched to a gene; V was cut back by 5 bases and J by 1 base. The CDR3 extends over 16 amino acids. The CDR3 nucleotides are TGTGCCAGCAGTAGAGGAGGGACAGGGAACACCGGGGAGCTGTTTTTT. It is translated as CASSRGGTGNTGELFF.

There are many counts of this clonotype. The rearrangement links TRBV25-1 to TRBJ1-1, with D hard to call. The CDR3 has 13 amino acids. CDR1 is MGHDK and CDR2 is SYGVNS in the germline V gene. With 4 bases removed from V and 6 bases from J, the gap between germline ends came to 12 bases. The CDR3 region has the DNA TGTGCCAGCAGTGGCCACGGCCTCGCTGAAGCTTTCTTT. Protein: CASSGHGLAEAFF.

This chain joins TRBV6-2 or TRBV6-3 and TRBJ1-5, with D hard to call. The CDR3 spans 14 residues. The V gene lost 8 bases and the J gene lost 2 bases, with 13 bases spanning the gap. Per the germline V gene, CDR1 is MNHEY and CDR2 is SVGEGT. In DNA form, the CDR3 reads TGTGCCAGCGCCTTTGGGTCACGCAATCAGCCCCAGCATTTT. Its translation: CASAFGSRNQPQHF.

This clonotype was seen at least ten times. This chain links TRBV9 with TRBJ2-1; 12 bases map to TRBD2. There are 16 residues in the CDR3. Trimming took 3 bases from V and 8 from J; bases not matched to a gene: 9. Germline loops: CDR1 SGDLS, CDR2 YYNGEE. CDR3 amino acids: CASSDSTSGSIDEQFF. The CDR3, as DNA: TGTGCCAGCAGCGACTCGACTAGCGGGAGTATCGATGAGCAGTTCTTC.

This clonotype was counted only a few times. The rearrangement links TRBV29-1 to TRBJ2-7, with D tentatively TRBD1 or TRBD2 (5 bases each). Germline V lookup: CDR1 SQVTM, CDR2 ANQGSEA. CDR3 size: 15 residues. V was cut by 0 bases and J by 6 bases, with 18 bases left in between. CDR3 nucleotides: TGCAGCGTTGAAGATCCGGGACGTCCCCCTCCCGAGCAGTACTTC. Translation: CSVEDPGRPPPEQYF.